Listed below are T cell receptor beta chains from one sample, sequenced in a study of graft-versus-host responses after intestinal transplantation. These receptors are not linked to any known antigen. Clones were sequenced by immunoSEQ multiplex PCR, and TCRdb holds only the in-frame ones, with some missing. The profile shows about 86,000 clones, about 85% of them singletons. This specimen was unstimulated CD4+ T cells sorted from spleen or lymph node cells, taken before transplant. These receptors originate from a human donor who was the organ donor for an intestinal transplant. Each CDR3 is given with its conserved first and last residue. A D gene is named only where the DNA matches it firmly. Some rows have no size entry. The others give once, few or many, or a class for an expanded clone.

TRBV7-9	NA	TRBJ1-4	NA	CASSQAGFREKLFF	TGTGCCAGCAGCCAGGCAGGTTTCCGTGAAAAACTGTTTTTT
TRBV18	NA	TRBJ1-4	NA	CASSPTGREKLFF	TGTGCCAGCTCACCGACTGGTAGAGAAAAACTGTTTTTT
TRBV19	TRBD2	TRBJ2-1	NA	CASTRRLAFKGNEQFF	TGTGCCAGTACCCGACGACTAGCGTTCAAGGGCAATGAGCAGTTCTTC
TRBV29-1	TRBD2	TRBJ2-7	NA	CSVDLAGKGGEQYF	TGCAGCGTTGATCTAGCGGGGAAAGGGGGCGAGCAGTACTTC
TRBV5-1	TRBD2	TRBJ2-5	NA	CASSGTSGATEAQYF	TGTGCCAGCAGCGGAACTAGCGGGGCTACGGAGGCCCAGTACTTC
TRBV2	NA	TRBJ1-5	NA	CASSDRGFGNQPQHF	TGTGCCAGCAGCGATCGCGGGTTCGGCAATCAGCCCCAGCATTTT
TRBV7-6	TRBD1	TRBJ2-1	NA	CASSRDRGVGEQFF	TGTGCCAGCAGCCGGGACAGGGGAGTCGGTGAGCAGTTCTTC
TRBV15	TRBD2	TRBJ2-7	NA	CATGQFSGSGYEQYF	TGTGCCACCGGACAATTTAGCGGGAGTGGGTACGAGCAGTACTTC
TRBV2	NA	TRBJ1-1	NA	CASSAGFRGKAFF	TGTGCCAGCAGTGCCGGGTTTCGGGGGAAAGCTTTCTTT
TRBV6-6	TRBD1	TRBJ1-2	NA	CASRPGQGAGNGYTF	TGTGCCAGCAGACCCGGACAGGGGGCGGGGAATGGCTACACCTTC
TRBV6-1	TRBD1	TRBJ1-5	few	CASSDPGQGARQPQHF	TGTGCCAGCAGTGACCCGGGACAGGGGGCGAGGCAGCCCCAGCATTTT
TRBV7-2	TRBD1	TRBJ2-7	NA	CASSRGQDISYEQYF	TGTGCCAGCAGCCGAGGACAGGACATCTCCTACGAGCAGTACTTC
TRBV7-9	NA	TRBJ2-7	once	CASSSFGGRDYEQYF	TGTGCCAGCAGTTCTTTCGGGGGACGGGATTACGAGCAGTACTTC
TRBV10-2	NA	TRBJ2-4	NA	CASSEELAKNIQYF	TGCGCCAGCAGTGAGGAGCTAGCCAAAAACATTCAGTACTTC
TRBV29-1	NA	TRBJ2-3	NA	CSAGSTDTQYF	TGCAGCGCCGGGAGCACAGATACGCAGTATTTT
TRBV18	TRBD2	TRBJ2-3	once	CASSPRLAGVTDTQYF	TGTGCCAGCTCCCCCCGACTAGCGGGGGTAACAGATACGCAGTATTTT
TRBV30	NA	TRBJ2-7	NA	CAWKLAVNTYEQYF	TGTGCCTGGAAGCTTGCGGTAAACACCTACGAGCAGTACTTC
TRBV5-1	TRBD2	TRBJ2-1	NA	CASTVTSGHNEQFF	TGCGCCAGCACCGTAACTAGCGGGCACAATGAGCAGTTCTTC
TRBV28	TRBD1	TRBJ1-5	NA	CASRLDRAYQPQHF	TGTGCCAGCAGGCTAGACAGGGCTTATCAGCCCCAGCATTTT
TRBV6-1	NA	TRBJ2-2	NA	CASSRNTGELFF	TGTGCCAGCAGCCGGAACACCGGGGAGCTGTTTTTT
TRBV27	NA	TRBJ2-2	NA	CASSPLGGGTNTGELFF	TGTGCCAGCAGTCCCCTTGGGGGGGGCACGAACACCGGGGAGCTGTTTTTT